This is a list of T cell receptor beta chains from one sample in a study of patients and donors after allogeneic stem cell transplantation. TCRdb reprocessed the RT-PCR reads with MiXCR, giving one entry per CDR3 protein. The profile covers 190,000 or so distinct CDR3 sequences, with around two fifths appearing a single time and less than 40% taken by the ten largest. The sequencing sample was made of blood, either unsorted or a sorted T cell fraction (not recorded which). These receptors were obtained from a human donor who was either an allogeneic HSCT recipient or a stem cell or donor lymphocyte infusion donor (not recorded which). It is not recorded whose cells these are; they may come from a transplant donor. Both conserved end residues are part of each CDR3. A D gene is named only where the DNA matches it firmly. Size values are once, few and many counts, or a class for expanded clones, and some rows have none.

j_gene: TRBJ2-1
abundance: few
v_gene: TRBV29-1
d_gene: NA
CDR3aa: CSVGYNEQFF
CDR3nt: TGCAGCGTTGGTTACAATGAGCAGTTCTTC

j_gene: TRBJ1-5
abundance: NA
v_gene: TRBV29-1
d_gene: NA
CDR3aa: CSVVWAGIRNQPQHF
CDR3nt: TGCAGCGTTGTATGGGCTGGGATAAGGAATCAGCCCCAGCATTTT

j_gene: TRBJ1-1
abundance: NA
v_gene: TRBV7-2
d_gene: NA
CDR3aa: CASSYPGKGLGTEAFF
CDR3nt: TGTGCCAGCAGCTACCCCGGAAAGGGGCTCGGAACTGAAGCTTTCTTT

j_gene: TRBJ1-2
abundance: NA
v_gene: TRBV7-8
d_gene: NA
CDR3aa: CASSNMPRGYGYTF
CDR3nt: TGTGCCAGCAGCAATATGCCCAGGGGATATGGCTACACCTTC

j_gene: TRBJ1-1
abundance: NA
v_gene: TRBV20-1
d_gene: NA
CDR3aa: CSARPTMGDTEAFF
CDR3nt: TGCAGTGCTAGGCCTACAATGGGGGACACTGAAGCTTTCTTT

j_gene: TRBJ1-5
abundance: few
v_gene: TRBV7-8
d_gene: NA
CDR3aa: CASSWNRGRNQPQHF
CDR3nt: TGTGCCAGCAGCTGGAACCGGGGGCGAAACCAGCCCCAGCATTTT

j_gene: TRBJ2-7
abundance: NA
v_gene: TRBV7-3
d_gene: NA
CDR3aa: CASGNSASYEQYF
CDR3nt: TGTGCCAGCGGCAATAGCGCCTCCTACGAGCAGTACTTC

j_gene: TRBJ1-1
abundance: few
v_gene: TRBV12-3/TRBV12-4
d_gene: NA
CDR3aa: CASSFQGLDTEAFF
CDR3nt: TGTGCCAGCAGTTTTCAGGGTCTAGACACTGAAGCTTTCTTT

j_gene: TRBJ1-1
abundance: NA
v_gene: TRBV25-1
d_gene: NA
CDR3aa: CASSGLNGPFF
CDR3nt: TGTGCCAGCAGTGGACTAAACGGACCTTTCTTT

j_gene: TRBJ1-2
abundance: few
v_gene: TRBV7-9
d_gene: TRBD1
CDR3aa: CASTTPNAGTAYGYTF
CDR3nt: TGTGCCAGCACCACCCCCAACGCCGGGACAGCCTATGGCTACACCTTC

j_gene: TRBJ1-1
abundance: few
v_gene: TRBV4-3
d_gene: NA
CDR3aa: CASSQDPGSDTEAFF
CDR3nt: TGCGCCAGCAGCCAAGATCCGGGGTCGGACACTGAAGCTTTCTTT

j_gene: TRBJ1-1
abundance: NA
v_gene: TRBV7-9
d_gene: TRBD1
CDR3aa: CASSPRDRVTEAFF
CDR3nt: TGTGCCAGCAGCCCTCGGGACAGGGTAACTGAAGCTTTCTTT

j_gene: TRBJ2-7
abundance: NA
v_gene: TRBV5-1
d_gene: TRBD2
CDR3aa: CASSLETSGGKQYF
CDR3nt: TGCGCCAGCAGCTTGGAGACTAGCGGGGGGAAGCAGTACTTC

j_gene: TRBJ2-1
abundance: NA
v_gene: TRBV15
d_gene: NA
CDR3aa: CATSAQGSNEQFF
CDR3nt: TGTGCCACCAGCGCACAGGGAAGCAATGAGCAGTTCTTC

j_gene: TRBJ2-3
abundance: few
v_gene: TRBV7-9
d_gene: NA
CDR3aa: CASSFGQIDTQYF
CDR3nt: TGTGCCAGCAGCTTCGGACAGATCGATACGCAGTATTTT

j_gene: TRBJ2-1
abundance: few
v_gene: TRBV3-1
d_gene: TRBD2
CDR3aa: CASSQFKGLARSYNEQFF
CDR3nt: TGTGCCAGCAGCCAGTTTAAGGGACTAGCGAGGTCCTACAATGAGCAGTTCTTC

j_gene: TRBJ2-7
abundance: NA
v_gene: TRBV12-3/TRBV12-4
d_gene: TRBD1
CDR3aa: CASTEQGSSYEQYF
CDR3nt: TGTGCCAGCACTGAACAGGGGAGCTCCTACGAGCAGTACTTC

j_gene: TRBJ2-3
abundance: NA
v_gene: TRBV27
d_gene: NA
CDR3aa: CASIGGRGDTQYF
CDR3nt: TGTGCCAGCATCGGGGGGCGAGGAGATACGCAGTATTTT

j_gene: TRBJ1-2
abundance: few
v_gene: TRBV7-3
d_gene: TRBD1
CDR3aa: CASSQNPGGAGYTF
CDR3nt: TGTGCCAGCAGCCAGAACCCAGGGGGCGCGGGCTACACCTTC

j_gene: TRBJ1-5
abundance: few
v_gene: TRBV6-6
d_gene: NA
CDR3aa: CASSYVRARRNQPQHF
CDR3nt: TGTGCCAGCAGTTACGTACGGGCTAGACGCAATCAGCCCCAGCATTTT

j_gene: TRBJ1-2
abundance: few
v_gene: TRBV6-5
d_gene: NA
CDR3aa: CASSYQGIGYTF
CDR3nt: TGTGCCAGCAGTTATCAGGGAATTGGCTACACCTTC

j_gene: TRBJ1-1
abundance: many
v_gene: TRBV29-1
d_gene: NA
CDR3aa: CSVVSDTEAFF
CDR3nt: TGCAGCGTTGTAAGTGACACTGAAGCTTTCTTT

j_gene: TRBJ1-5
abundance: NA
v_gene: TRBV15
d_gene: TRBD1
CDR3aa: CATSSRRGPNQPQHF
CDR3nt: TGTGCCACCAGCAGTAGGAGGGGGCCCAATCAGCCCCAGCATTTT

j_gene: TRBJ1-3
abundance: NA
v_gene: TRBV20-1
d_gene: NA
CDR3aa: CSAKRGAGNTIYF
CDR3nt: TGCAGTGCTAAACGGGGAGCGGGAAACACCATATATTTT

j_gene: TRBJ2-5
abundance: NA
v_gene: TRBV28
d_gene: NA
CDR3aa: CASRHQGEASQYF
CDR3nt: TGTGCCAGCAGACACCAGGGAGAGGCCTCCCAGTACTTC

j_gene: TRBJ1-1
abundance: few
v_gene: TRBV4-3
d_gene: TRBD1
CDR3aa: CASSQYRGLGGTEAFF
CDR3nt: TGCGCCAGCAGCCAGTACAGGGGACTAGGTGGCACTGAAGCTTTCTTT

j_gene: TRBJ1-5
abundance: NA
v_gene: TRBV4-2
d_gene: TRBD1
CDR3aa: CASSQDPQGARGNQPQHF
CDR3nt: TGTGCCAGCAGCCAAGATCCCCAGGGGGCGCGGGGCAATCAGCCCCAGCATTTT

j_gene: TRBJ1-1
abundance: few
v_gene: TRBV5-1
d_gene: NA
CDR3aa: CASKEWEGSNTEAFF
CDR3nt: TGCGCCAGCAAGGAGTGGGAAGGGTCGAACACTGAAGCTTTCTTT

j_gene: TRBJ2-1
abundance: NA
v_gene: TRBV20-1
d_gene: TRBD2
CDR3aa: CSAPLTSGRGNEQFF
CDR3nt: TGCAGTGCTCCTCTGACTAGCGGGAGAGGAAATGAGCAGTTCTTC

j_gene: TRBJ2-7
abundance: few
v_gene: TRBV10-3
d_gene: NA
CDR3aa: CAIGKGRDYEQYF
CDR3nt: TGTGCCATCGGGAAAGGAAGGGACTACGAGCAGTACTTC

j_gene: TRBJ1-5
abundance: NA
v_gene: TRBV12-3/TRBV12-4
d_gene: NA
CDR3aa: CASRAYSNQPQHF
CDR3nt: TGTGCTAGCAGGGCGTATAGCAATCAGCCCCAGCATTTT

j_gene: TRBJ2-1
abundance: NA
v_gene: TRBV6-2/TRBV6-3
d_gene: TRBD2
CDR3aa: CASSPAGAFISEQFF
CDR3nt: TGTGCCAGCAGTCCAGCGGGAGCTTTCATTAGTGAGCAGTTCTTC

j_gene: TRBJ1-2
abundance: few
v_gene: TRBV20-1
d_gene: TRBD1
CDR3aa: CREGTASETNYGYTF
CDR3nt: TGCAGGGAGGGGACAGCCTCTGAGACTAACTATGGCTACACCTTC

j_gene: TRBJ2-1
abundance: NA
v_gene: TRBV9
d_gene: NA
CDR3aa: CASSVGAGLEGNEQFF
CDR3nt: TGTGCCAGCAGCGTAGGAGCCGGATTAGAGGGCAATGAGCAGTTCTTC

j_gene: TRBJ1-5
abundance: NA
v_gene: TRBV19
d_gene: NA
CDR3aa: CASNPGLSNQPQHF
CDR3nt: TGTGCCAGTAACCCAGGGCTGAGCAATCAGCCCCAGCATTTT

j_gene: TRBJ2-3
abundance: NA
v_gene: TRBV7-2
d_gene: TRBD2
CDR3aa: CASSSSGRRDTQYF
CDR3nt: TGTGCCAGCAGCTCTAGCGGGAGAAGGGATACGCAGTATTTT

j_gene: TRBJ1-5
abundance: few
v_gene: TRBV27
d_gene: NA
CDR3aa: CASSATGNQPQHF
CDR3nt: TGTGCCAGCAGTGCGACGGGAAATCAGCCCCAGCATTTT

j_gene: TRBJ1-6
abundance: NA
v_gene: TRBV5-6
d_gene: TRBD1
CDR3aa: CASSWSNRGGNSPLHF
CDR3nt: TGTGCCAGCAGCTGGTCTAACAGGGGCGGCAATTCACCCCTCCACTTT

j_gene: TRBJ1-1
abundance: NA
v_gene: TRBV27
d_gene: TRBD1
CDR3aa: CASSLTRDRATEAFF
CDR3nt: TGTGCCAGCAGTCTGACCCGGGACAGGGCCACTGAAGCTTTCTTT

j_gene: TRBJ2-1
abundance: NA
v_gene: TRBV6-2/TRBV6-3
d_gene: NA
CDR3aa: CASSYGTEILFF
CDR3nt: TGTGCCAGCAGTTACGGTACCGAAATTCTGTTCTTC

j_gene: TRBJ2-1
abundance: NA
v_gene: TRBV20-1
d_gene: NA
CDR3aa: CSARTNEQFF
CDR3nt: TGCAGTGCTAGAACCAATGAGCAGTTCTTC

j_gene: TRBJ2-1
abundance: NA
v_gene: TRBV7-2
d_gene: NA
CDR3aa: CASSLFPSRNEQFF
CDR3nt: TGTGCCAGCAGCTTATTTCCGTCTCGCAATGAGCAGTTCTTC

j_gene: TRBJ1-5
abundance: many
v_gene: TRBV3-1
d_gene: TRBD1
CDR3aa: CASSRDSSNQPQHF
CDR3nt: TGTGCCAGCAGCCGGGACAGTAGCAATCAGCCCCAGCATTTT

j_gene: TRBJ1-5
abundance: many
v_gene: TRBV20-1
d_gene: TRBD1
CDR3aa: CSAIAGTGHQPQHF
CDR3nt: TGCAGTGCTATAGCCGGGACAGGCCATCAGCCCCAGCATTTT

j_gene: TRBJ1-5
abundance: NA
v_gene: TRBV7-2
d_gene: NA
CDR3aa: CASSSGTGGNQPQHF
CDR3nt: TGTGCCAGCAGCAGCGGGACGGGCGGTAATCAGCCCCAGCATTTT